This TCR beta chain was sequenced during a study of OX40 agonist ivuxolimab in advanced cancers. The wider study: Ivuxolimab, an antibody that agonizes OX40 (CD134), was administered to the patients. At doses from 0.01 to 10 mg/kg, patients were given intravenous ivuxolimab every 2 weeks.

The data were produced by immunoSEQ multiplex PCR, yet TCRdb's version contains in-frame clones alone and is incomplete. Of some 80,000 clones listed, roughly 86% are singletons. V lost 2 bases and J 4 bases, leaving 14 bases between the germline ends. Germline assignment: CDR1 SGHVS and CDR2 FQNEAQ. This CDR3 contains 15 residues. Notes on this clone: Its antigen is currently unknown.

Study-level results: In CD8+ T cells, expanded clones were on average more numerous than in CD4+.

The sequencing here drew on CD4+ or CD8+ T cells sorted from blood, taken in a trial of the OX40 agonist ivuxolimab. This chain links TRBV7-8 with TRBJ1-1; D is uncertain. This sequence was found in an adult with an advanced solid tumor such as melanoma, head and neck, liver or kidney cancer. The CDR3 here is CASSLLSGEGTEAFF. As DNA, the CDR3 is TGTGCCAGCAGCTTACTATCAGGCGAGGGCACTGAAGCTTTCTTT.